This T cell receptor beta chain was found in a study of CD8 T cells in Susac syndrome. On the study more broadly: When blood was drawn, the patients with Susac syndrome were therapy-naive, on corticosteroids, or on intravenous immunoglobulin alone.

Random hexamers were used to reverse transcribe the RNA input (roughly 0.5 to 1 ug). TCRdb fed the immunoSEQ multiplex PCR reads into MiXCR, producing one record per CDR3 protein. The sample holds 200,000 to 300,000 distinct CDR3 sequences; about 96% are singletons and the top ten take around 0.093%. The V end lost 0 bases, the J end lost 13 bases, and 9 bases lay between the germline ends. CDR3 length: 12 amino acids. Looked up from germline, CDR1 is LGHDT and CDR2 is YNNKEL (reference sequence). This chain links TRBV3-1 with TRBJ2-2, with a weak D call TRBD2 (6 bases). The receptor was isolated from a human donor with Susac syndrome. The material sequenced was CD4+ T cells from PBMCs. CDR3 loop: CASSQDRRGLFF. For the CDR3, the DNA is TGTGCCAGCAGCCAAGATCGGCGGGGGCTGTTTTTT.